The rows below give T cell receptor beta chains drawn from one sample of a study of naive and memory T cell subsets. MiXCR, run by TCRdb on the UMI-ligation and nested PCR reads, gives a single entry per CDR3 protein. The table has about 140,000 distinct CDR3 sequences, approximately 18% seen once. The specimen was naive CD8+ T cells from blood. The receptors come from a human donor in good health. CDR3s include the opening cysteine and the closing phenylalanine or tryptophan. Each record gives: D gene, J gene, V gene, clone size, CDR3 protein, CDR3 DNA. D genes are given only for firm matches. Size is stated for part of the rows, as once, few or many counts, or as a class when the clone is expanded.

>TRBD2|TRBJ2-7|TRBV6-5|NA
CASSAGLAGPPCF
TGTGCCAGCAGTGCGGGACTAGCGGGTCCTCCCTGCTTC
>NA|TRBJ2-7|TRBV28|NA
CASSRQTVSDEQYF
TGTGCCAGCAGTAGGCAGACAGTGTCCGACGAGCAGTACTTC
>NA|TRBJ2-1|TRBV5-4|few
CASSLQGYEQFF
TGTGCCAGCAGCTTACAGGGTTACGAGCAGTTCTTC
>NA|TRBJ1-6|TRBV28|few
CASSNPGLGSPLHF
TGTGCCAGCAGCAACCCGGGGTTAGGTTCACCCCTCCACTTT
>NA|TRBJ1-1|TRBV12-3/TRBV12-4|NA
CASSFTTLNTEAFF
TGTGCCAGCAGTTTCACCACATTGAACACTGAAGCTTTCTTT
>NA|TRBJ2-7|TRBV29-1|few
CSVEDRSAYEQYF
TGCAGCGTTGAAGATCGATCAGCCTACGAGCAGTACTTC
>NA|TRBJ1-1|TRBV4-1|few
CASSQDPGENTEAFF
TGCGCCAGCAGCCAAGATCCTGGAGAGAACACTGAAGCTTTCTTT
>NA|TRBJ1-2|TRBV30|few
CAWSVDEAGGYTF
TGTGCCTGGAGTGTGGACGAGGCGGGGGGCTACACCTTC
>NA|TRBJ2-7|TRBV5-1|NA
CASSTGIYEQYF
TGCGCCAGCAGCACGGGGATTTACGAGCAGTACTTC
>NA|TRBJ2-6|TRBV20-1|few
CSARDFVSENSGANVLTF
TGCAGTGCTAGAGATTTTGTCAGCGAGAACTCTGGGGCCAACGTCCTGACTTTC
>NA|TRBJ2-3|TRBV28|NA
CATSGVTDTQYF
TGTGCCACCAGTGGGGTCACAGATACGCAGTATTTT
>TRBD2|TRBJ2-3|TRBV5-6|NA
CASSLATREGRDTQYF
TGTGCCAGCAGCTTGGCCACTCGGGAGGGCCGTGATACGCAGTATTTT
>TRBD1|TRBJ2-4|TRBV12-3/TRBV12-4|NA
CASSFLARDRGENIQYF
TGTGCCAGCAGTTTTCTGGCTCGGGACAGGGGCGAAAACATTCAGTACTTC
>NA|TRBJ1-5|TRBV20-1|few
CSAFRGNQPQHF
TGCAGTGCCTTTCGGGGCAATCAGCCCCAGCATTTT
>NA|TRBJ2-7|TRBV5-5|NA
CASSLGRHEQYF
TGTGCCAGCAGCTTGGGGAGGCACGAGCAGTACTTC
>NA|TRBJ2-1|TRBV29-1|NA
CSVETQGPLSYNEQFF
TGCAGCGTTGAAACCCAGGGTCCCCTATCCTACAATGAGCAGTTCTTC
>TRBD1|TRBJ2-1|TRBV29-1|NA
CSVEVDRDNEQFF
TGCAGCGTTGAGGTTGACAGGGACAATGAGCAGTTCTTC
>NA|TRBJ2-5|TRBV12-3/TRBV12-4|few
CASSPQLAPQETQYF
TGTGCCAGCAGTCCCCAGCTAGCGCCTCAAGAGACCCAGTACTTC
>TRBD1|TRBJ2-7|TRBV28|few
CASSPETGDEQYF
TGTGCCAGCAGTCCAGAGACAGGGGACGAGCAGTACTTC
>NA|TRBJ1-5|TRBV28|NA
CASSFLRDQPQHF
TGTGCCAGCAGTTTTCTGCGAGATCAGCCCCAGCATTTT
>NA|TRBJ1-1|TRBV19|NA
CASSIGLDIEAFF
TGTGCCAGTAGTATTGGGTTGGACATTGAAGCTTTCTTT
>NA|TRBJ2-1|TRBV11-2|many
CASTEGPGVYNEQFF
TGTGCCAGCACCGAGGGCCCCGGGGTCTACAATGAGCAGTTCTTC
>NA|TRBJ1-1|TRBV19|NA
CASSPANEYTEAFF
TGTGCCAGTAGCCCAGCGAACGAGTACACTGAAGCTTTCTTT
>NA|TRBJ1-2|TRBV28|few
CASSLSSLGYTF
TGTGCCAGCAGTTTATCTTCTCTAGGCTACACCTTC